This T cell receptor (beta chain) was retrieved from a study of cytomegalovirus exposure and HLA in healthy donors (dated 2017 in TCRdb). Regarding the complete study: An earlier analysis of a few hundred of the donors reported 276 Gb of sequence data and roughly 120 million unique TCR beta sequences obtained from around 180 million T cells. Roughly 310 gigabases of sequencing data and roughly 90 million unique TCR sequences were included in an early release covering several hundred HLA-typed donors. Of the roughly 390 genotyped donors, less than 90% were placed in the genetic ancestry cluster associated with self-reported Caucasian donors. The aim of the study was to test whether cataloging public T cell receptors could identify signatures of past pathogen exposure. The T cell repertoires of 666 subjects were profiled by immunosequencing and related to cytomegalovirus serostatus. Along with the approximately 700-subject first cohort, a separate validation cohort of over 90 different subjects was used. High-throughput TCR immunosequencing, statistical association of individual TCRs with disease status, and machine learning were combined to predict cytomegalovirus infection status. A later analysis re-examined previously published TCR beta repertoires from 500 to 700 donors and added high-resolution HLA genotyping to investigate patterns of TCR occurrence. The later analysis used no new phenotypic data to find candidate immune exposures, relying instead on TCR beta sequences and their occurrence across donors. To decide whether each TCR beta V gene segment behaved as functional or pseudogenic, an earlier analysis of approximately 590 of the donors relied on high-throughput TCR beta sequencing. Alongside the repertoire data, information on donor age, sex, ethnicity and CMV serostatus was compiled. A later genetic analysis took genome-wide SNP genotypes for about three fifths of the 666 donors and used that subset as a discovery cohort. Every repertoire in the discovery cohort had been generated on one and the same sequencing platform. Class I and class II HLA loci were covered by the typing at four-digit resolution. The number of donors typed differed by locus, with roughly 629-640 for A, B, C, DRB1 and DQB1, around 500 for DQA1, 600 to 610 for DPA1, and some 450 for DPB1. Roughly 5 DR-DQ haplotypes were handled as single units for association and clustering because linkage in the cohort was strong. Among about 370 genotyped donors of the cohort, an average of approximately 200,000 unique TCR beta nucleotide sequences was sequenced per donor, of which about 20% were non-productive.

The cohort consisted of 600 to 750 healthy bone marrow donors. Cohort members were all nominally healthy when sampled, although unrecorded immune exposures were likely present. Of the 600 to 750 cohort members, around 290 had a positive CMV serostatus and 350 to 450 had a negative one, while no CMV serostatus was recorded for the donor. A peripheral blood sample was collected from each donor, and TCR beta sequencing was performed on peripheral blood mononuclear cells. The Qiagen DNeasy Blood Extraction Kit was used to extract genomic DNA from the blood cell samples. The library was produced with the immunoSEQ multiplex PCR assay. For the multiplex PCR, a mixture combining 60 forward primers for TCR Vbeta segments and 13 reverse primers for TCR Jbeta segments was used. A multiplex PCR assay on genomic DNA amplified the CDR3 region of rearranged TCR beta genes. The amplified TCR beta libraries were sequenced on the Illumina HiSeq System as 87-base-pair reads. Per the authors' processing: A later analysis counted approximately 74 million unique TCR beta chains across the 550 to 750 repertoires, and some 11 million of these chains were shared by at least two donors. Raw reads were error-corrected and collapsed into unique sequences with a nearest-neighbor algorithm that merged closely related sequences to remove PCR and sequencing errors. To assign V, D and J gene segments, CDR3 sequences were aligned to IMGT reference sequences. For a sequence to be retained, a match of at least six nucleotides to both a V gene segment and a J gene segment was required. A rearrangement counted as productive if the CDR3 had no stop codons and remained in frame with V and J, and every other rearrangement counted as non-productive. CDR3 was defined according to IMGT convention as the region running from the second conserved V-encoded cysteine to the conserved J-encoded phenylalanine. In an earlier analysis of approximately 590 of the donors, sequences lacking an unambiguous match to a single V gene segment were excluded. In an earlier analysis of 500 to 750 of the donors, V segments were called functional above 56.7% productive rearrangements and were called segregating when the between-donor standard deviation exceeded 5%. To diagnose cytomegalovirus status from the catalog of TCR beta chain sequences, a statistical classification framework was built. A later analysis assigned V and J genes by comparing TCR nucleotide sequences with IMGT/GENE-DB human TR gene sequences. The TCRdist pipeline was used in a later analysis to assign CDR3 sequences and most-parsimonious VDJ recombination scenarios. A later analysis defined each TCR beta chain by its CDR3 amino acid sequence plus V-gene family, and excluded reads lacking a unique V-gene family. To address suspected cross-contamination and a sequencing artifact, a later analysis removed some 620 highly shared, low-generation-probability nucleotide sequences. For each public chain, a later analysis derived a clonal expansion index from normalized ranks of inferred template counts within each repertoire. In a later analysis, generation probabilities were computed with a VDJ recombination model fitted to out-of-frame rearrangements, and the resulting probabilities were checked against IGoR. Hypergeometric tests were used in a later analysis to score TCR-TCR, TCR-HLA and TCR-CMV co-occurrence, with a repertoire-size bias correction applied to the TCR pairs. In a later analysis, false discovery rates were estimated by permuting HLA or CMV assignments 20 times. In a later analysis, co-occurring TCRs were grouped using DBSCAN, and TCRdist sequence similarity was added for clustering within HLA-allele-positive subsets. Co-occurrence clustering excluded repertoires with fewer than 30,000 or more than 120,000 public chains, plus five with anomalous nucleotide sharing. Here the immuneACCESS table is served through TCRdb, limited to in-frame sequences with V and J called. Missing clones are a known gap in these copies; in checked studies unresolved V genes cover under half, and the rest lacks a known reason. V, J and clone size derive from that table, while D and trimming were established from the DNA sequence. This sample holds some 130,000 clones; roughly 77% were observed only once. The top ten constitute less than 5% of the sample.

The investigation overall reported the following: A later analysis found that most CMV-associated TCR beta chains appeared HLA-restricted, with HLA associations seemingly driven largely by CMV exposure. The earlier analysis of 587 of the donors excluded some 16 rarely observed V segments, including chromosome 9 orphons, because counts were too low. The authors suggested that the approach could potentially be extended to other disease states and immunological phenotypes. Because HLA typing was missing for some donors at each locus, association tests included only the typed subset. In a later analysis, TCR association rates were found to vary across HLA loci, with the most associated TCRs seen for DRB1 alleles and the fewest for HLA-C alleles. When HLA alleles, especially DR and DQ, strongly co-occurred, attributing TCR associations to individual alleles was difficult. A group of highly shared sequence variants was considered likely to be a technical artifact of the sequencing pipeline. Correlated functional status among segregating V segments might reflect linkage disequilibrium, but an unknown experimental factor could not be ruled out. In a later genetic analysis, a missense DCLRE1C variant was associated with V-gene and J-gene trimming of TCR beta chains, and the association was replicated in an independent cohort. While some public TCRs were present in many individuals, most TCR sequences turned up only very rarely across donors. Only TCR beta chains were sequenced in this cohort, and the absence of alpha or paired-chain data limited detectable features. A further reported finding was that TCR beta sequences accurately predicted the HLA-A and HLA-B alleles for most subjects in the first cohort. The study listed approximately 150 TCR beta chains as associated with cytomegalovirus. According to a later genetic analysis, donors in an Asian-associated ancestry cluster had fewer N-insertions in productive TCRs than the approximately 670-donor mean. In an earlier analysis of roughly 500 of the donors, most TCR beta V segments appeared in productive rearrangements about 87% or about 30% of the time, broadly matching IMGT annotations. The classifier was reported to diagnose cytomegalovirus status with high specificity and sensitivity in both the original and validation cohorts. A later analysis associated 17,000 or so TCR beta sequences with specific HLA alleles at a false discovery rate of 0.05. Compared with equally common non-associated chains, HLA-associated TCR beta chains in a later analysis were more clonally expanded and had lower generation probabilities. A few of the identified cytomegalovirus-associated TCR beta chains were confirmed in vitro to be specific for cytomegalovirus antigens. Several of the top co-occurrence clusters appeared to be linked to parvovirus B19, influenza, CMV and Epstein-Barr virus, according to a later analysis. For the cohort, immune exposure information was limited to CMV serostatus. Sequencing depth was assumed to be roughly uniform across donors in the presence/absence analyses, though that assumption may not hold.

This clone has only a few counts. Its antigen is currently not known. Within one base of it there is no much larger clone, and no base qualities were kept. The specimen was PBMCs. This receptor was identified in a man aged 30 to 45 in good health.

The bases read TGTGCCAGCTCACCACCGGGGCTAGCGGGGTTAAATGAGCAGTTCTTC. The encoded protein is CASSPPGLAGLNEQFF. This sequence uses TRBV18 and TRBJ2-1; TRBD2 fits 9 bases in the junction. As encoded in the germline V gene, CDR1 is KGHSH while CDR2 is LQKENI. Compared with germline, V lacks 0 bases and J lacks 7 bases; bases without a gene match: 7. Including cysteine and phenylalanine, the CDR3 has 16 amino acids. CDR3 DNA only is kept here, 48 bases in frame from base 1.